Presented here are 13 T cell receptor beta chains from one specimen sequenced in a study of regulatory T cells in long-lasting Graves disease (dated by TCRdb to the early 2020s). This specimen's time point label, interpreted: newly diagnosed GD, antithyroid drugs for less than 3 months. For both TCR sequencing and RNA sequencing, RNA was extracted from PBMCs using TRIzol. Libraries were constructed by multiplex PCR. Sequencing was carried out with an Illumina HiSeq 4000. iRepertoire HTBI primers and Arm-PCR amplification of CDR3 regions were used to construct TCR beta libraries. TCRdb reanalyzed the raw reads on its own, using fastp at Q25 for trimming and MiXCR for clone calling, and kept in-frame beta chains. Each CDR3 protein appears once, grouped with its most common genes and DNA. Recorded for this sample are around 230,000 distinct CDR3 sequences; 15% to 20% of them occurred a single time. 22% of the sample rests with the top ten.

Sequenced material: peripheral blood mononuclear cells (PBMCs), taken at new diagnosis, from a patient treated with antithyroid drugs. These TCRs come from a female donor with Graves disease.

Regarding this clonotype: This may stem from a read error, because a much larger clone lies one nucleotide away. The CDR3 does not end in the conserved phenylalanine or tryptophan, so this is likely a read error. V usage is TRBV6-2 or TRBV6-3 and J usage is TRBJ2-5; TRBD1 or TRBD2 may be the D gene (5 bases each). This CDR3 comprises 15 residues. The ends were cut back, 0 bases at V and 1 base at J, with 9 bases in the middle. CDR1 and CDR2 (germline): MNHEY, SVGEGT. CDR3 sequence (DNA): TGTGCCAGCAGTTACTCAAGGGGAGCCCAAGAGACCCAGTACCTC. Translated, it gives CASSYSRGAQETQYL.

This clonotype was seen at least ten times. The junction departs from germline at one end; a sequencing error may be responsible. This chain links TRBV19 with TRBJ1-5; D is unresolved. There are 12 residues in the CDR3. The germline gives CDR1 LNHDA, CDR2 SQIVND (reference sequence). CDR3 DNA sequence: TGTGCCAGTAGTGGAAGGTCTCAGCCCCTGCATTTT. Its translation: CASSGRSQPLHF.

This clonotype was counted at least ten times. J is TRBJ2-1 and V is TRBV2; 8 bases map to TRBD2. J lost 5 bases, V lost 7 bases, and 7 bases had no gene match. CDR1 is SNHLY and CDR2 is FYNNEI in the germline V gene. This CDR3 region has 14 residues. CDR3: CASIGLASHNEQFF. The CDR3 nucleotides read TGTGCCAGCATAGGACTAGCAAGCCACAATGAGCAGTTCTTC.

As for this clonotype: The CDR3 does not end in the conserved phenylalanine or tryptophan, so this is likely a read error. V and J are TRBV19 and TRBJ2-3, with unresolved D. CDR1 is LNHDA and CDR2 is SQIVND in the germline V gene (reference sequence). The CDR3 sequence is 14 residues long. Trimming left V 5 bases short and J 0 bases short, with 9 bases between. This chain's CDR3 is CASSLAASTDTQYL. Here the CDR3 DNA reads TGTGCCAGTAGTCTCGCCGCCAGCACAGATACGCAGTATTTG.

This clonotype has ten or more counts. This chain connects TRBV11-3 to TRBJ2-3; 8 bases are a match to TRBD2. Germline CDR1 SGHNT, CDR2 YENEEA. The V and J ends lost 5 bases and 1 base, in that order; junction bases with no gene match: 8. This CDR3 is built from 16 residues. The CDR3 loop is CASSPRTSKGTDTQYF. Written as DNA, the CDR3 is TGTGCCAGCAGCCCACGGACTAGCAAAGGCACAGATACGCAGTATTTT.

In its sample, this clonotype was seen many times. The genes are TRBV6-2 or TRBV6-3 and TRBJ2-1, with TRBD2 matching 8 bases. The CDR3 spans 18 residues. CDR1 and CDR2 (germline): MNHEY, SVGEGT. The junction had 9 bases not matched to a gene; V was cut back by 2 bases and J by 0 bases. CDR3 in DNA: TGTGCCAGCAGTTACAGGGCTAGCGGGTTTAGCTCCTACAATGAGCAGTTCTTC. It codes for CASSYRASGFSSYNEQFF.

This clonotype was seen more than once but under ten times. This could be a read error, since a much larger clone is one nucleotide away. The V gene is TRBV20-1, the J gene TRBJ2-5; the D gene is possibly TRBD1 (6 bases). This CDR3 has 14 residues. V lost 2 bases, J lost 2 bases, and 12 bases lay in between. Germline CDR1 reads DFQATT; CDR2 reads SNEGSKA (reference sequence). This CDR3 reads CSARNRDTQETQYF. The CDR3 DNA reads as TGCAGTGCTAGAAACCGGGACACTCAAGAGACCCAGTACTTC.

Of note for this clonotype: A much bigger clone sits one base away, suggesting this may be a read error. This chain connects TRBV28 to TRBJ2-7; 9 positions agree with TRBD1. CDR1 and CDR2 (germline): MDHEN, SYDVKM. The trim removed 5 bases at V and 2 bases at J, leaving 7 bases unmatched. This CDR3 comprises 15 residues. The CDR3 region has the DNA TGTGCCAGCAGTGGGACAGGGAGTGGCCCCTACGAGCAGTACTTC. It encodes CASSGTGSGPYEQYF.

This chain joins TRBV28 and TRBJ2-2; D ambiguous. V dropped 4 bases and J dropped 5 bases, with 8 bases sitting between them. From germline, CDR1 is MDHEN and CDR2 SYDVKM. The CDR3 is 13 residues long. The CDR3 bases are TGTGCCAGCAGTTGGCCGGGTACCGGGGAGCTGTTTTTT. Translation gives CASSWPGTGELFF.

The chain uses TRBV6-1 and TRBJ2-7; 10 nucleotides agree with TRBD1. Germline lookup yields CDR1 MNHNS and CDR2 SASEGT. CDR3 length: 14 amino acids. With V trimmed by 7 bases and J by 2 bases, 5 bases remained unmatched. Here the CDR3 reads CASTQGTGAYEQYF. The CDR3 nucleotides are TGTGCCAGCACCCAAGGGACAGGGGCCTACGAGCAGTACTTC.

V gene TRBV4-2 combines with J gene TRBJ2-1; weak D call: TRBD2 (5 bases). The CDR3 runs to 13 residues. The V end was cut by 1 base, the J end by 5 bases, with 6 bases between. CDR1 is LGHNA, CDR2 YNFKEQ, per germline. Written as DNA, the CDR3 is TGTGCCAGCAGCCAAGGACTAAACAATGAGCAGTTCTTC. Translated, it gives CASSQGLNNEQFF.

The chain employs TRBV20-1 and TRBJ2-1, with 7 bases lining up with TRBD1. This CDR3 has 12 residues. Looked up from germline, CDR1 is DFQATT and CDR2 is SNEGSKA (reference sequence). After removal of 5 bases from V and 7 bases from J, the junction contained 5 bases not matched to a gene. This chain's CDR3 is CSAGTEENEQFF. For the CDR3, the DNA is TGCAGTGCTGGGACAGAAGAAAATGAGCAGTTCTTC.

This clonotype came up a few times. For the CDR3, the DNA is TGTGCCAGCAGCTTAGGGAGTAGAACTGGTTATGGCTACACCTTC. It is translated as CASSLGSRTGYGYTF. The rearrangement joins TRBV7-9 to TRBJ1-2; D gene unclear. Germline loops: CDR1 SEHNR, CDR2 FQNEAQ (reference sequence). The CDR3 contains 15 residues. V gave up 1 base and J gave up 5 bases, with 14 bases separating them.